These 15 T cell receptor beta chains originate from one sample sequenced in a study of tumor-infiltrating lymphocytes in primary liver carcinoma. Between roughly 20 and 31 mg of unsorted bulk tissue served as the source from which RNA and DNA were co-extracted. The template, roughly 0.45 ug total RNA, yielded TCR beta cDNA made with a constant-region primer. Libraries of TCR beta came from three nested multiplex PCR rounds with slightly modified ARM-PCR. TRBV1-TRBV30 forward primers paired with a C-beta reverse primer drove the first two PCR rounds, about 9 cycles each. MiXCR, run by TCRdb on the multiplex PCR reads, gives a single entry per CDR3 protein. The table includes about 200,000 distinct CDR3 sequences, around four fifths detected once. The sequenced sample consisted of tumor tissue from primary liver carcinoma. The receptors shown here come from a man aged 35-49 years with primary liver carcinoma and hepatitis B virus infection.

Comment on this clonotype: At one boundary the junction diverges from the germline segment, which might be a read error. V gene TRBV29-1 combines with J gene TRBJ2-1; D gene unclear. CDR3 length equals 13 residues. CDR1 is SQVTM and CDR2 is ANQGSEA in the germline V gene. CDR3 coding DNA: TGCAGCGTTCTGGTATCACCCGGGCATGAGCAGATCTTC. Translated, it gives CSVLVSPGHEQIF.

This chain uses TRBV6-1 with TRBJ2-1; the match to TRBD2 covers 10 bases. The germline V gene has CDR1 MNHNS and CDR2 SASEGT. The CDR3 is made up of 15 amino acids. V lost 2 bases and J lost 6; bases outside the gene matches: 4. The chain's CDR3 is CASSERSSGSNEQFF. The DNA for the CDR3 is TGTGCCAGCAGTGAACGGTCTAGCGGGAGCAATGAGCAGTTCTTC.

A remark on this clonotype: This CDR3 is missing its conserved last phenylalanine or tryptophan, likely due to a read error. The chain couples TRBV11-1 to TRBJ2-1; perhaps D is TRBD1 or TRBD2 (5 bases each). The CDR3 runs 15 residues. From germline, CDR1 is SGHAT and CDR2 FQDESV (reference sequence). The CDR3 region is CVSSFQGPLDNEQFL. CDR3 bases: TGTGTCAGCAGCTTCCAGGGACCGTTGGACAATGAGCAGTTCTTA.

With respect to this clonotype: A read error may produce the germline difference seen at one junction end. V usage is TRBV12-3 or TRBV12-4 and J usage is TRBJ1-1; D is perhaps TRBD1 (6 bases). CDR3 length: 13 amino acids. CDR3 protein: CATSFSGAAEAIF. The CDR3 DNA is TGTGCCACCAGTTTTTCAGGGGCCGCTGAGGCTATCTTT.

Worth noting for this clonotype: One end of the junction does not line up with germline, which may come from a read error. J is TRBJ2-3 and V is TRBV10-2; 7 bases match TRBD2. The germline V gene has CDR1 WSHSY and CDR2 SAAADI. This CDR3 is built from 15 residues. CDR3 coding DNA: TGTGCCAGCAGGCCGACTAGCAGTAGGGCAGATACGCAGAATTTT. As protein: CASRPTSSRADTQNF.

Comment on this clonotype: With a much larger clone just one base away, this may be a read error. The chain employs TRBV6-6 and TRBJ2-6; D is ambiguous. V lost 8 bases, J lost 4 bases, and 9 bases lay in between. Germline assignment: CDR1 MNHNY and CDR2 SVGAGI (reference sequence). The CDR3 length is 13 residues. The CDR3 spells CASLSSGANVLTF. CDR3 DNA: TGTGCCAGCTTGTCTTCCGGGGCCAACGTCCTGACTTTC.

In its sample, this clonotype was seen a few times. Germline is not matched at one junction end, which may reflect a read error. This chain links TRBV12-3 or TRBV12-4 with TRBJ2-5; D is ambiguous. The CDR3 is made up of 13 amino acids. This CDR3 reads CASSLWSEETQYF. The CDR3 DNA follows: TGTGCCAGTAGTTTGTGGTCAGAAGAGACCCAGTACTTC.

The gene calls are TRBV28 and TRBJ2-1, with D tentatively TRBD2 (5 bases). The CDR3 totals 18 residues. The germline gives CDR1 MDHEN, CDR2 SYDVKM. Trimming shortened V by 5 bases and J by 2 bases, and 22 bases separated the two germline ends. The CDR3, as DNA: TGTGCCAGCAGTCGAATTGGAGCGGTTGGGAACGCCTACAATGAGCAGTTCTTC. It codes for CASSRIGAVGNAYNEQFF.

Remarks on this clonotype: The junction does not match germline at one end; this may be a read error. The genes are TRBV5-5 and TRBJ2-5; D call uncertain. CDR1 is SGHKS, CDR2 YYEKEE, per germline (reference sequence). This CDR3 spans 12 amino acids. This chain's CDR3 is CVSSLDTETQYF. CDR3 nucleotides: TGTGTCAGCAGCCTGGATACAGAGACCCAGTACTTC.

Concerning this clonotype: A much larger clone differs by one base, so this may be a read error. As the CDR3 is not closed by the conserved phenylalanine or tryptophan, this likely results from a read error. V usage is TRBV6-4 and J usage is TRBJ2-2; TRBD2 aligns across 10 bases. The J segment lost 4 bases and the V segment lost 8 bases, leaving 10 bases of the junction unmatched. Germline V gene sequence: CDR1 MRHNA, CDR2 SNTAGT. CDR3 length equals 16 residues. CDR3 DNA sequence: TGTGCCAGCTCCCATACGGGACTAGCGAGCACCGGGGAGCTGTTTTAT. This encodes CASSHTGLASTGELFY.

The CDR3 coding sequence is TGTGCCAGCAGCGATGTGCAGATGGACACTGAAGCTTTCTTT. Translation gives CASSDVQMDTEAFF. This chain uses TRBV6-1 with TRBJ1-1; D unclear. The germline gives CDR1 MNHNS, CDR2 SASEGT. The CDR3 is 14 residues long. V was shortened by 6 bases and J by 3 bases, with 14 bases between the two germline ends.

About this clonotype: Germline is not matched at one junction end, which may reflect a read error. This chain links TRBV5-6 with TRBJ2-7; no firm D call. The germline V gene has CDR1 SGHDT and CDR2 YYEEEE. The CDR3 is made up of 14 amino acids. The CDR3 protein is CVSSFRSWSYEQYF. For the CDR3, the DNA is TGTGTCAGCAGCTTTCGGTCATGGAGCTACGAGCAGTACTTC.

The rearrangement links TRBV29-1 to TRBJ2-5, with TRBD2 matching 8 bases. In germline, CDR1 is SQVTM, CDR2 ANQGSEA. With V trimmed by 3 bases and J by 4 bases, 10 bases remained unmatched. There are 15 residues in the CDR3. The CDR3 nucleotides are TGCAGCGTTGAGGGACGCGGGAGGCTCCGAGAGACCCAGTACTTC. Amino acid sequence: CSVEGRGRLRETQYF.

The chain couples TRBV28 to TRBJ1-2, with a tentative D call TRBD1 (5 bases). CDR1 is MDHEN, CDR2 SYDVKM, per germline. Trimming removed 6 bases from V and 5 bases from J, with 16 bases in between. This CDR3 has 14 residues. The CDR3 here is CASRGCGGDYGYTF. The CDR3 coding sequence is TGTGCCAGCAGGGGTTGTGGGGGTGATTATGGCTACACCTTC.

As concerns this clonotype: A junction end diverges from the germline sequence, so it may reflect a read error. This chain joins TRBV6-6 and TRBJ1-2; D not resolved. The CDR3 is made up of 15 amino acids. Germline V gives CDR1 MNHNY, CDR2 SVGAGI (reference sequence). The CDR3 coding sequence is TGTGCCATCAGTCGTGGAATGGGCACTCAGAATAGCTACACCTTC. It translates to CAISRGMGTQNSYTF.